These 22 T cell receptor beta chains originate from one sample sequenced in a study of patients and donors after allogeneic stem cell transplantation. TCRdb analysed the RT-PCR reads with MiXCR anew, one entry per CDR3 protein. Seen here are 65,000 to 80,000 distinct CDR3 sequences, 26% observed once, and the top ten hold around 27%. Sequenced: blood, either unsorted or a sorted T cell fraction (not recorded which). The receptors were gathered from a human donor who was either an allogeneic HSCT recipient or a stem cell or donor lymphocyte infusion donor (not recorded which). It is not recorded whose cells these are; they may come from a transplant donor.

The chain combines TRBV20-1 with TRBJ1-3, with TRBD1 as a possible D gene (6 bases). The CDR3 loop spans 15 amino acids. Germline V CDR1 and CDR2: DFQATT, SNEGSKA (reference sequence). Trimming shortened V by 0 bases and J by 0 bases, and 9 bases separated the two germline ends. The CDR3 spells CSARDGRGSGNTIYF. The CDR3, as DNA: TGCAGTGCTAGAGATGGCAGGGGCTCTGGAAACACCATATATTTT.

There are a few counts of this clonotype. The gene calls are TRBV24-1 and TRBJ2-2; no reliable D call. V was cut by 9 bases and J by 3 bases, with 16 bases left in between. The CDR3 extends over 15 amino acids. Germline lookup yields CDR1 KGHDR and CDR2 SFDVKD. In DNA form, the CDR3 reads TGTGCCACCGGTACCCCGGGTCTCGACACCGGGGAGCTGTTTTTT. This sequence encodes CATGTPGLDTGELFF.

CDR3 loop: CASSFRRPRSNQPQHF. CDR3 nucleotide sequence: TGTGCCAGCAGTTTTCGACGGCCACGGAGCAATCAGCCCCAGCATTTT. The chain carries TRBV6-5 and TRBJ1-5; the D is unclear. With 4 bases removed from V and 1 base from J, the gap between germline ends came to 14 bases. Germline V gene data show CDR1 as MNHEY and CDR2 as SVGAGI. The CDR3 contains 16 residues.

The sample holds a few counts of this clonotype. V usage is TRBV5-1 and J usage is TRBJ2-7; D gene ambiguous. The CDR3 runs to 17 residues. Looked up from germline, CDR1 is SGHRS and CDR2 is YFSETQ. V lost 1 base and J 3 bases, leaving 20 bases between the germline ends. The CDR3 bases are TGCGCCAGCAGCTTGAACCCGGACCCCCTGAGAGTCTACGAGCAGTACTTC. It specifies CASSLNPDPLRVYEQYF.

In DNA form, the CDR3 reads TGTGCCGGTGAAGGGCCGAACTATGGCTACACCTTC. It yields the protein CAGEGPNYGYTF. V is TRBV19 and J is TRBJ1-2; D is unclear. The CDR3 sequence is 12 residues long. In germline, CDR1 is LNHDA, CDR2 SQIVND (reference sequence). V was trimmed by 11 bases and J by 2 bases, leaving 12 bases between them.

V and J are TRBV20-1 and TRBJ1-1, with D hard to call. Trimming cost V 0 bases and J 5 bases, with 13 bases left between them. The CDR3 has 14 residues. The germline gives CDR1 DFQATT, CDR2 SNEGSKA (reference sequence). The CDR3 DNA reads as TGCAGTGCTAGAGATGTGGGAAGGCTGACTGAAGCTTTCTTT. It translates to CSARDVGRLTEAFF.

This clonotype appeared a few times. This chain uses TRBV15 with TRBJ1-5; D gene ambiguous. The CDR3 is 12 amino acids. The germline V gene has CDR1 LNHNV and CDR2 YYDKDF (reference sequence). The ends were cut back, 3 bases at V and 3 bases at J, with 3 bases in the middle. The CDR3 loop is CATSRPNQPQHF. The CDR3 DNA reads TGTGCCACCAGCAGGCCCAATCAGCCCCAGCATTTT.

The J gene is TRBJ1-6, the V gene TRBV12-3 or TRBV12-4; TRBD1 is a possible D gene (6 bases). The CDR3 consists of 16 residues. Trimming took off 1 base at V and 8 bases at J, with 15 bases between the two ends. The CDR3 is CASSLESAGAYSPLHF. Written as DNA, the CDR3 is TGTGCCAGCAGTTTAGAGTCCGCAGGGGCTTATTCACCCCTCCACTTT.

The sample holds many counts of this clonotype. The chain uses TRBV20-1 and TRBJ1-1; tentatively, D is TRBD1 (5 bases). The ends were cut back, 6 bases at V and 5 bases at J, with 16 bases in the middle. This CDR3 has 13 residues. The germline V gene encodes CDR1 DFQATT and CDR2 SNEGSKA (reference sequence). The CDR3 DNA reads TGCAGTGCCCGGTCGGGGACCGGTACTGAAGCTTTCTTT. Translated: CSARSGTGTEAFF.

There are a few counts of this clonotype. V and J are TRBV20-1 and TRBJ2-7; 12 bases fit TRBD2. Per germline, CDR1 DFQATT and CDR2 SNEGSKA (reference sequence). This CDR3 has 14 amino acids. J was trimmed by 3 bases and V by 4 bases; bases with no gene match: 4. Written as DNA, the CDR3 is TGCAGTGCTAAACTAGCGGGAGGTCTCTACGAGCAGTACTTC. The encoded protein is CSAKLAGGLYEQYF.

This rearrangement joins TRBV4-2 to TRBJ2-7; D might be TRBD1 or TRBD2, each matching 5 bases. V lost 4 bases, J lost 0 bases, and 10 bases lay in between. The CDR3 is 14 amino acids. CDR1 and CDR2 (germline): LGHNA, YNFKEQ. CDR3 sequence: CASSPGPFSYEQYF. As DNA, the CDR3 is TGTGCCAGCAGCCCGGGACCGTTCTCCTACGAGCAGTACTTC.

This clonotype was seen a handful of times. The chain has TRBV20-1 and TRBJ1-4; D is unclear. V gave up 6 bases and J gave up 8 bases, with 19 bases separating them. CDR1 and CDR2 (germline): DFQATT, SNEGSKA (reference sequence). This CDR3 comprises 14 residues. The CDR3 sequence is CSAKDPRQGEKLFF. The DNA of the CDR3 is TGCAGTGCAAAAGACCCTAGACAAGGCGAAAAACTGTTTTTT.

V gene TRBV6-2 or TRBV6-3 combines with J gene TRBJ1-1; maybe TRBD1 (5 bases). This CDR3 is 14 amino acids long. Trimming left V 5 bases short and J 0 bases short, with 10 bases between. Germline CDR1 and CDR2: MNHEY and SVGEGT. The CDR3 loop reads CASSPQQVNTEAFF. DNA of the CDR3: TGTGCCAGCAGTCCCCAACAGGTGAACACTGAAGCTTTCTTT.

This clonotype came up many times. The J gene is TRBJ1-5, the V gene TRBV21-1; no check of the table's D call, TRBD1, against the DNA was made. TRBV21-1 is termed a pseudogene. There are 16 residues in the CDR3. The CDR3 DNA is TGTGCCAGCAGCAAGGGGGCAGGGCCTATTAATCAGCCCCAGCATTTT. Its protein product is CASSKGAGPINQPQHF.

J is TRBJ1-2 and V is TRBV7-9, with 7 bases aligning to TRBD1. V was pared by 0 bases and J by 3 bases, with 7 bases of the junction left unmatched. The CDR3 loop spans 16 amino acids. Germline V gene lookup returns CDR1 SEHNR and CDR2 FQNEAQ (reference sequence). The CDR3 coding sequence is TGTGCCAGCAGCTTAGCGCTAAGGGGGCGCGACTATGGCTACACCTTC. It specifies CASSLALRGRDYGYTF.

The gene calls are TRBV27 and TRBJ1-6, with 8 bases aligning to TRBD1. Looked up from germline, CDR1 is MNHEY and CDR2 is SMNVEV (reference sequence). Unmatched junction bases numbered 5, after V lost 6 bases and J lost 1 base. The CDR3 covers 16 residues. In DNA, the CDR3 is TGTGCCAGCAGGCTAACAGGGGGATCCTATAATTCACCCCTCCACTTT. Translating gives CASRLTGGSYNSPLHF.

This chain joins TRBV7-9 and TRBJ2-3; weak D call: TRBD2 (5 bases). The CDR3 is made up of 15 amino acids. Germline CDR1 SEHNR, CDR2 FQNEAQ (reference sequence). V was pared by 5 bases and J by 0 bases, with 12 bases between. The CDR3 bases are TGTGCCAGCAGCCAAAGGACTGAAAGCACAGATACGCAGTATTTT. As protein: CASSQRTESTDTQYF.

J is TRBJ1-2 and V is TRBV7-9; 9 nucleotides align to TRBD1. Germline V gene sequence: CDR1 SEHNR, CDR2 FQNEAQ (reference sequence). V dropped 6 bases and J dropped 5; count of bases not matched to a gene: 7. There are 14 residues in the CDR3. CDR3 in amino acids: CASRSRDREYGYTF. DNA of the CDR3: TGTGCCAGCAGGAGCCGGGACAGGGAATATGGCTACACCTTC. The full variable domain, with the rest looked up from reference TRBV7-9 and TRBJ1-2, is DTGVSQNPRHKITKRGQNVTFRCDPISEHNRLYWYRQTLGQGPEFLTYFQNEAQLEKSRLLSDRFSAERPKGSFSTLEIQRTEQGDSAMYLCASRSRDREYGYTFGSGTRLTVV.

The CDR3 loop reads CASSQGSGLSSYNEQFF. CDR3 coding DNA: TGCGCCAGCAGCCAAGGCTCAGGGTTAAGCTCCTACAATGAGCAGTTCTTC. The J gene is TRBJ2-1, the V gene TRBV4-1; D is perhaps TRBD1 (5 bases). The CDR3 sequence is 17 residues long. Between the trimmed V and J ends, which lost 1 base and 0 bases, there was a span of 13 bases. CDR1 is MGHRA and CDR2 is YSYEKL in the germline V gene.

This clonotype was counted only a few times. The DNA for the CDR3 is TGTGCCAGCAGTTTTTGGCTCTTGGGGACTGAAGCTTTCTTT. Protein product: CASSFWLLGTEAFF. The chain joins TRBV28 to TRBJ1-1; D is ambiguous. The ends were cut back, 3 bases at V and 5 bases at J, with 13 bases in the middle. This CDR3 spans 14 amino acids. Looked up from germline, CDR1 is MDHEN and CDR2 is SYDVKM.

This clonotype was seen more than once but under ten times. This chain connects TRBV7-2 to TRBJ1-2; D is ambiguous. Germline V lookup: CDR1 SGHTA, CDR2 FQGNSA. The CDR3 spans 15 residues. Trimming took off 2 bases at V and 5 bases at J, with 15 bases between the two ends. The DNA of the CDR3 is TGTGCCAGCAGCTTAAAGAGCAGTCTGTCGTATGGCTACACCTTC. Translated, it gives CASSLKSSLSYGYTF.

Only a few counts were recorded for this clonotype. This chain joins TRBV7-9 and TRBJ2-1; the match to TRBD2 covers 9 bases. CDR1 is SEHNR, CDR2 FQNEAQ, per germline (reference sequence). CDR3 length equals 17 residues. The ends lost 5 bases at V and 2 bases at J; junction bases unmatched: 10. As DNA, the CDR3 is TGTGCCAGCAGCCCCGGTGGGCTAGCGGGGCCCTACAATGAGCAGTTCTTC. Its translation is CASSPGGLAGPYNEQFF. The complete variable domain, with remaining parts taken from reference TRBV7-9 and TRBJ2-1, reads DTGVSQNPRHKITKRGQNVTFRCDPISEHNRLYWYRQTLGQGPEFLTYFQNEAQLEKSRLLSDRFSAERPKGSFSTLEIQRTEQGDSAMYLCASSPGGLAGPYNEQFFGPGTRLTVL.